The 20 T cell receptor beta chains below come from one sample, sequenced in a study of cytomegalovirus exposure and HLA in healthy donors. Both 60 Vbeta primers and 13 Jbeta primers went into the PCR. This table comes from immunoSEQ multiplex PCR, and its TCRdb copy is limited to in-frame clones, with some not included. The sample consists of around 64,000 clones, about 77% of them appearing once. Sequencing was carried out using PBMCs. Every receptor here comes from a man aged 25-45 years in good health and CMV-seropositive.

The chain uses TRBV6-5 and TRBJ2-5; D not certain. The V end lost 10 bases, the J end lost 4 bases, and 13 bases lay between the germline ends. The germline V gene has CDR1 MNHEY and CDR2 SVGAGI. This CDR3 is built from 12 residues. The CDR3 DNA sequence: TGTGCCAACACCCCAGGTGGAGAGACCCAGTACTTC. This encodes CANTPGGETQYF.

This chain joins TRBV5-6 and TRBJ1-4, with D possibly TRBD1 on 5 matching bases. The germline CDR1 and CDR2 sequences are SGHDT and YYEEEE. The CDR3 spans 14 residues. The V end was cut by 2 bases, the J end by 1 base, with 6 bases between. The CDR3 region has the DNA TGTGCCAGCAGCTTCGGGGGAACTAATGAAAAACTGTTTTTT. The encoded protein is CASSFGGTNEKLFF.

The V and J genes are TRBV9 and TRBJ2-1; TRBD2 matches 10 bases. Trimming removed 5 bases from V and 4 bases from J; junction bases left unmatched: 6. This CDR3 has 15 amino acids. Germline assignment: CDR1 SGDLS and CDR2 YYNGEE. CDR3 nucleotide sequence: TGTGCCAGCAGTCATAGCGGGGGGCAATACAATGAGCAGTTCTTC. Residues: CASSHSGGQYNEQFF.

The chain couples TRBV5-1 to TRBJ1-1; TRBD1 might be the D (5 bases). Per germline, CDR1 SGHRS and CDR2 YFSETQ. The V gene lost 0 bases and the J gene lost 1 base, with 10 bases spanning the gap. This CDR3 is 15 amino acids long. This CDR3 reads CASSLGGRANTEAFF. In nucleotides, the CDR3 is TGCGCCAGCAGCTTGGGGGGCAGGGCGAACACTGAAGCTTTCTTT.

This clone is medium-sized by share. CDR3 region: CASGGMRGEQYF. CDR3 coding DNA: TGTGCCAGCGGGGGGATGAGGGGTGAGCAGTACTTC. The rearrangement links TRBV27 to TRBJ2-7, with a possible D match to TRBD2 (6 bases). The CDR3 has 12 amino acids. The germline V gene encodes CDR1 MNHEY and CDR2 SMNVEV (reference sequence). V dropped 8 bases and J dropped 7 bases, with 15 bases sitting between them.

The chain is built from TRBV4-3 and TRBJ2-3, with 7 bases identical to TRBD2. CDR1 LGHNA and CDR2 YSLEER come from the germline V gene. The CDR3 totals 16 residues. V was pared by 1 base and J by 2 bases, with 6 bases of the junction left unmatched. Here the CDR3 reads CASSQGASGSTDTQYF. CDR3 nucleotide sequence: TGCGCCAGCAGCCAAGGGGCTAGCGGATCCACAGATACGCAGTATTTT.

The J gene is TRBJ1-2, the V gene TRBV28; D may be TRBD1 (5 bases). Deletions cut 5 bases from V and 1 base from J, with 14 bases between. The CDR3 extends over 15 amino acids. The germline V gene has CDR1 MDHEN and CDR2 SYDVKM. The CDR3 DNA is TGTGCCAGCAGTCCACTTGGGGGGGTTAACTATGGCTACACCTTC. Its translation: CASSPLGGVNYGYTF.

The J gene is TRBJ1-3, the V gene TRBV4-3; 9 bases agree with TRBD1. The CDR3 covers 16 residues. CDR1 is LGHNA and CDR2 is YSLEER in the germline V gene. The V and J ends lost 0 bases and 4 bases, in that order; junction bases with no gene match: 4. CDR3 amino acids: CASSQDDRGIGNTIYF. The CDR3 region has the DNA TGCGCCAGCAGCCAAGATGACAGGGGGATCGGAAACACCATATATTTT.

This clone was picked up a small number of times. In DNA, the CDR3 is TGTGCCAGCAGTTTATCCCCAGGGCGCACAGATACGCAGTATTTT. Encoded protein: CASSLSPGRTDTQYF. The chain combines TRBV27 with TRBJ2-3; D perhaps matches TRBD1 (5 bases). Trimming cost V 0 bases and J 1 base, with 8 bases left between them. CDR1 is MNHEY and CDR2 is SMNVEV in the germline V gene (reference sequence). The CDR3 loop spans 15 amino acids.

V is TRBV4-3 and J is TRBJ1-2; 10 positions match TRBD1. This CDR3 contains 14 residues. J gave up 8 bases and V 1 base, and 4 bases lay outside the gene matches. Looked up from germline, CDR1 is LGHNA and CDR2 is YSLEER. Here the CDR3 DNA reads TGCGCCAGCAGCCAAGGACAGGGGGCGTTGGGCTACACCTTC. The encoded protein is CASSQGQGALGYTF.

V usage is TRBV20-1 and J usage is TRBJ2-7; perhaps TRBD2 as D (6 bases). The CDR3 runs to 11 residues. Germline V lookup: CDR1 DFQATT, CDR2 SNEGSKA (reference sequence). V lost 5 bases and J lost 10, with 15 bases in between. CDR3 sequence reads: CSAHRDFDQYF. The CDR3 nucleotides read TGCAGTGCTCACCGGGACTTTGACCAGTACTTC.

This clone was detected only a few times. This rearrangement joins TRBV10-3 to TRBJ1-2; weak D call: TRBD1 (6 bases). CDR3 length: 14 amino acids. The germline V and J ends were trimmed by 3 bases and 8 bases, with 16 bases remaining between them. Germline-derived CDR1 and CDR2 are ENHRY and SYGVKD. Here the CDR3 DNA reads TGTGCCATCAGTGACCAGGGGACGGTCCGCGGCTACACCTTC. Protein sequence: CAISDQGTVRGYTF.

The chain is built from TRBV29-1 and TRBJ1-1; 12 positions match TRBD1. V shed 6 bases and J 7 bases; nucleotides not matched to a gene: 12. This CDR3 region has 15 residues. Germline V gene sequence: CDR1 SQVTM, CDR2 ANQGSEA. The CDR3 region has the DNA TGCAGCGTCACGGGACAGGGGGCCCGAGGGAGTGAAGCTTTCTTT. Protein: CSVTGQGARGSEAFF. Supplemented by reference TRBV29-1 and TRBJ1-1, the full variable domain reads SAVISQKPSRDICQRGTSLTIQCQVDSQVTMMFWYRQQPGQSLTLIATANQGSEATYESGFVIDKFPISRPNLTFSTLTVSNMSPEDSSIYLCSVTGQGARGSEAFFGQGTRLTVV.

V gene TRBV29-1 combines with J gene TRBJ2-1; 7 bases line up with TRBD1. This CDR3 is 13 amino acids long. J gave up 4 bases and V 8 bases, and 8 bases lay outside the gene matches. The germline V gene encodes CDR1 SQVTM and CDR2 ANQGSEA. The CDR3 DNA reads TGCAGCCCCCGGGACAGCGTATACAATGAGCAGTTCTTC. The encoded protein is CSPRDSVYNEQFF.

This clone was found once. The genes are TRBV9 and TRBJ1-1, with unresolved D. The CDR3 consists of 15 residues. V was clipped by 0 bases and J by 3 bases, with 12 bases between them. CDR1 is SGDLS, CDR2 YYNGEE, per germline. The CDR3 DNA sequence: TGTGCCAGCAGCGTAGTAGCGAATATAGACACTGAAGCTTTCTTT. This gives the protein CASSVVANIDTEAFF.

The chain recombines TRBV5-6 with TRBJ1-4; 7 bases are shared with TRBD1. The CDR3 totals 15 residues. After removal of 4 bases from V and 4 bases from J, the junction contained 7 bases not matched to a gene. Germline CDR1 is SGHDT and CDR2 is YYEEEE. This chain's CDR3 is CASSIMGQRNEKLFF. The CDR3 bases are TGTGCCAGCAGCATTATGGGACAGCGTAATGAAAAACTGTTTTTT.

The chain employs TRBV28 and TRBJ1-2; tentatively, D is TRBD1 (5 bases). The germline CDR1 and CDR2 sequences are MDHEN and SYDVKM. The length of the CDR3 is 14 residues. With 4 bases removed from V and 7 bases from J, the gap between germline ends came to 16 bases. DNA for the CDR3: TGTGCCAGCAGTTCCCGGGGGTGGGCTGGTGGCTACACCTTC. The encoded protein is CASSSRGWAGGYTF.

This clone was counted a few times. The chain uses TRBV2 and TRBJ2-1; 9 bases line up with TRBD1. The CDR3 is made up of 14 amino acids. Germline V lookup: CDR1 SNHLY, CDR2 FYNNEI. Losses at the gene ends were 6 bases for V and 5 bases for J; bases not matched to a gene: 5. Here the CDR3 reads CASRPGQGHNEQFF. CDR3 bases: TGTGCCAGCAGGCCGGGACAGGGTCACAATGAGCAGTTCTTC.

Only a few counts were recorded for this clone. The DNA for the CDR3 is TGTGCCAGCAGGCAGGGGACCGGGTTGTCGTCTGGGGCCAACGTCCTGACTTTC. It is translated as CASRQGTGLSSGANVLTF. The rearrangement links TRBV2 to TRBJ2-6; D perhaps matches TRBD1 (6 bases). The CDR3 has 18 amino acids. In germline, CDR1 is SNHLY, CDR2 FYNNEI. Trimming removed 6 bases from V and 1 base from J, with 19 bases in between. Variable domain in full (rest from reference TRBV2 and TRBJ2-6): EPEVTQTPSHQVTQMGQEVILRCVPISNHLYFYWYRQILGQKVEFLVSFYNNEISEKSEIFDDQFSVERPDGSNFTLKIRSTKLEDSAMYFCASRQGTGLSSGANVLTFGAGSRLTVL.

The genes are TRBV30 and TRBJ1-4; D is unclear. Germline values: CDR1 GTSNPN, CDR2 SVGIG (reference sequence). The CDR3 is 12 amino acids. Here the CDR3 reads CATYGRSEKLFF. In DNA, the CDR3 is TGTGCGACGTACGGGAGATCTGAAAAACTGTTTTTT.